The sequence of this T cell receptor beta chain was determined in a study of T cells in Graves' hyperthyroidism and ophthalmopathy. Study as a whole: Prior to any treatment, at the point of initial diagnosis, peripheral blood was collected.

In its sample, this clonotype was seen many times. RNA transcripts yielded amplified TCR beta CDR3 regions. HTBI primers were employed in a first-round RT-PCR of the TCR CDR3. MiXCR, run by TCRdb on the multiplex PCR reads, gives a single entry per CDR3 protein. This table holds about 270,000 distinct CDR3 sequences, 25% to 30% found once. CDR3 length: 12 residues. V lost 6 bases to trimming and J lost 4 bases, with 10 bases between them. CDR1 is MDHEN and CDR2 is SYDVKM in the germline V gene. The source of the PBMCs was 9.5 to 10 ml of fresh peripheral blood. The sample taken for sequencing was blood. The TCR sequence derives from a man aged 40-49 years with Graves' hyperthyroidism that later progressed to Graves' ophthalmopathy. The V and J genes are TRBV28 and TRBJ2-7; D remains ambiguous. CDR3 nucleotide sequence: TGTGCCAGCAGGGGGTCTCGGTACGAGCAGTACTTC. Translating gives CASRGSRYEQYF.